The following is a TCR beta chain sequence with its context. The table lists this clone with a count of one. Its cognate antigen has yet to be identified. Within one base of it there is no much larger clone, and no base qualities were kept. This sample was taken from a study of shared clonotypes between healthy human individuals (dated by TCRdb to 2018 to 2021). Describing the broader study: A couple of women and a few men aged 18 to 49 years were included in the cohort. For each donor, CD4 naive and CD4 memory were each given three plates, CD8 naive was given two plates, and CD8 memory was given one plate. To estimate repertoire size and how much clonotypes are shared between individuals, the study performed deep sequencing of blood TCR repertoires from about 5 healthy adults. To increase sequencing depth and limit assay-specific biases, TCR repertoire library preparation and sequencing were carried out by different laboratories using diverse techniques. Leukapheresis yielded between about 0.8 and 9.5 billion PBMCs per donor. Results the study describes overall, beyond this receptor: Compared with non-shared clonotypes, the clonotypes found in all four sorted-subset donors had higher generation probabilities. Because the study included a small number of donors, the genetic and exposure-history diversity represented was limited. Sampling was restricted to blood, and TCR repertoires in tissues likely differ from the TCR repertoires found in blood. Even with the large sequencing depth, rarefaction of the sorted-subset datasets indicated that sequencing was incomplete. Across four donors, 4.5% to 6.5% of naive CD4, approximately 4% of naive CD8, about 2.3% of memory CD4, and approximately 0.42% of memory CD8 clonotypes were shared. Based on pairwise subsampling, the degree of clonotype sharing among donors was expected to be affected by sequencing depth. Larger estimated clonotype richness was generally found for naive subsets than for memory subsets.

TCR CDR3 regions were amplified from genomic DNA by multiplex PCR using the deep immunoSEQ assay. Extracted genomic DNA from each cell subset was spread evenly across all wells of several immunoSEQ 96-well plates, with each plate serving as a replicate. For sorted subsets, 200 to 250 ng of genomic DNA, equivalent to tens of thousands of T cell genomes, went into each replicate PCR. Purified libraries were measured with a Qubit 3.0 fluorometer, size-checked on a Bioanalyzer 2100, and measured again with the KAPA Library Quantification kit. Each immunoSEQ 96-well plate was sequenced on its own single-read 150-cycle Illumina NextSeq 550 flow cell. On the study's bioinformatics: Because the immunoSEQ output held only junctional sequences and lacked quality scores, the filtering could not match the filtering applied to full-length reads. To assign V/J genes and CDR3, sequences were annotated using PyIR, a Python wrapper for IgBLAST v1.9, with IMGT germline references. Reads were removed for weak V/J assignments (E-value above 1e-6), missing CDR3, stop codons, out-of-frame junctions, or ambiguous translated residues. A V3J clonotype was defined by an identical inferred V gene, J gene, and CDR3 amino acid sequence. To compute the percentage overlap between repertoires, the number of shared unique clonotypes was divided by the size of the smaller repertoire. Repertoire richness was assessed with RTK rarefaction, the Chao1 estimator, and Recon v2.1 estimates of unobserved clonotypes. Generation probabilities for all TCRbeta clonotypes obtained by the gDNA method from a handful of donors were computed using OLGA. TCRdb took this table from immuneACCESS and kept in-frame rearrangements with V and J called. Such tables lack part of the clones; where checked against another copy, unresolved V genes explain under half of the gap, and the rest is unexplained. That table gives V, J and clone size, and the DNA gave D and trimming. The sample table records some 2.1 million clones; approximately 92% of these occur just once. The ten top clones hold roughly 1.7% of the sample.

In the germline V gene, CDR1 corresponds to SGHAT and CDR2 to FQNNGV. Trimming accounts for 0 bases at V and 6 bases at J, while the number of junction bases matched to no gene is 15. The CDR3 runs 19 residues from the cysteine to the phenylalanine. Here the CDR3 DNA is all that survives: 57 bases in frame from base 1. CD8 naive samples consisted of CD45RO-negative cells that were positively selected for CCR7, yielding a CD45RA+CCR7+ population without TemRA cells. The donors were healthy, HIV-negative adults with no recently reported acute infections or vaccinations. Every donor was a Caucasian adult residing in Nashville, Tennessee, USA. After blood collection by leukapheresis, PBMCs were isolated using Ficoll-Histopaque density gradient centrifugation and then cryopreserved in the vapor phase of liquid nitrogen. Analytical flow cytometry was used to check the purity and quantity of every magnetically sorted T cell population. Each sorted fraction had its genomic DNA isolated and then quantified by UV absorbance on a Nanodrop 2000c.

This clonotype was obtained from a man between 18 and 35 years old in good health. Some clones in this sample may be carry-over from other donors' samples. Input material: naive CD8+ T cells from PBMCs. According to the study, the label for this sample's cell subset or site signals: CD45RA+CCR7+. The sequence is built from TRBV11-2 and TRBJ2-1; 9 central nucleotides agree with TRBD2. The encoded CDR3 is CASSLDRGQWAGGGNEQFF. The sequence in DNA is TGTGCCAGCAGCTTAGATAGGGGTCAATGGGCGGGAGGGGGCAATGAGCAGTTCTTC.